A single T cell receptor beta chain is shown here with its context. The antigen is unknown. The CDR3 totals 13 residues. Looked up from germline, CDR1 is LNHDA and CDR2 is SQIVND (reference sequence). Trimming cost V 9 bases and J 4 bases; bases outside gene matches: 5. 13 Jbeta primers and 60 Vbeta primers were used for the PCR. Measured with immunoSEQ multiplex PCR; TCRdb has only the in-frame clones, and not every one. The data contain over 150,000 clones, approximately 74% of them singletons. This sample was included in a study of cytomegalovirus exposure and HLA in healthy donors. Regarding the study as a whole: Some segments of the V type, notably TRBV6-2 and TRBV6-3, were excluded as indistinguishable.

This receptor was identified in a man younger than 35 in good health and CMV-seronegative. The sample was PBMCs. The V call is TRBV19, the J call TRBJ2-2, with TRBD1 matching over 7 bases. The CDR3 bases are TGTGCCAGCCTACAGGGGATCACCGGGGAGCTGTTTTTT. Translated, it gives CASLQGITGELFF.